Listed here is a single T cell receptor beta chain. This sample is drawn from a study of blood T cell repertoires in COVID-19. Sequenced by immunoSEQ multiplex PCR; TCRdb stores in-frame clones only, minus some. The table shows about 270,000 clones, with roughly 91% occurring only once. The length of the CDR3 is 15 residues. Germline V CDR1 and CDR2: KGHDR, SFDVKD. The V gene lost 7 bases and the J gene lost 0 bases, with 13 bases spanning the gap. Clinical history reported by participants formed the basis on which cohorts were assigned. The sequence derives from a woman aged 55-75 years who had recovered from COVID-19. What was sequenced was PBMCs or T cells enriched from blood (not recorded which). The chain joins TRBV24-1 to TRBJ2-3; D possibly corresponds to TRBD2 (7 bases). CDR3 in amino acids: CATSPGGQSTDTQYF. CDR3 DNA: TGTGCCACCAGCCCGGGAGGACAGAGCACAGATACGCAGTATTTT.